The sequence of this T cell receptor beta chain was determined in a study of blood T cell repertoires in COVID-19. Study-wide background: Some COVID-19 samples were acute and others convalescent; all came from the United States, Italy and Spain. PBMCs, B-cell-depleted T cells, or T cells were the source of the cDNA or gDNA that made up the material.

Germline loops: CDR1 MNHEY, CDR2 SVGAGI. This CDR3 comprises 14 residues. Trimming pared 0 bases from V and 6 bases from J, leaving 9 bases between. Assay used: immunoSEQ multiplex PCR; TCRdb lists only in-frame clones, some missing. The sample lists about 36,000 clones, 75% to 95% occurring once. This sequence joins TRBV6-5 and TRBJ2-4; perhaps TRBD2 as D (6 bases). Sequenced material: peripheral blood. This clonotype was sampled from a human donor in a cohort sampled during active COVID-19. CDR3 region: CASSYSGGVNIQYF. DNA for the CDR3: TGTGCCAGCAGTTACTCTGGCGGGGTAAACATTCAGTACTTC.